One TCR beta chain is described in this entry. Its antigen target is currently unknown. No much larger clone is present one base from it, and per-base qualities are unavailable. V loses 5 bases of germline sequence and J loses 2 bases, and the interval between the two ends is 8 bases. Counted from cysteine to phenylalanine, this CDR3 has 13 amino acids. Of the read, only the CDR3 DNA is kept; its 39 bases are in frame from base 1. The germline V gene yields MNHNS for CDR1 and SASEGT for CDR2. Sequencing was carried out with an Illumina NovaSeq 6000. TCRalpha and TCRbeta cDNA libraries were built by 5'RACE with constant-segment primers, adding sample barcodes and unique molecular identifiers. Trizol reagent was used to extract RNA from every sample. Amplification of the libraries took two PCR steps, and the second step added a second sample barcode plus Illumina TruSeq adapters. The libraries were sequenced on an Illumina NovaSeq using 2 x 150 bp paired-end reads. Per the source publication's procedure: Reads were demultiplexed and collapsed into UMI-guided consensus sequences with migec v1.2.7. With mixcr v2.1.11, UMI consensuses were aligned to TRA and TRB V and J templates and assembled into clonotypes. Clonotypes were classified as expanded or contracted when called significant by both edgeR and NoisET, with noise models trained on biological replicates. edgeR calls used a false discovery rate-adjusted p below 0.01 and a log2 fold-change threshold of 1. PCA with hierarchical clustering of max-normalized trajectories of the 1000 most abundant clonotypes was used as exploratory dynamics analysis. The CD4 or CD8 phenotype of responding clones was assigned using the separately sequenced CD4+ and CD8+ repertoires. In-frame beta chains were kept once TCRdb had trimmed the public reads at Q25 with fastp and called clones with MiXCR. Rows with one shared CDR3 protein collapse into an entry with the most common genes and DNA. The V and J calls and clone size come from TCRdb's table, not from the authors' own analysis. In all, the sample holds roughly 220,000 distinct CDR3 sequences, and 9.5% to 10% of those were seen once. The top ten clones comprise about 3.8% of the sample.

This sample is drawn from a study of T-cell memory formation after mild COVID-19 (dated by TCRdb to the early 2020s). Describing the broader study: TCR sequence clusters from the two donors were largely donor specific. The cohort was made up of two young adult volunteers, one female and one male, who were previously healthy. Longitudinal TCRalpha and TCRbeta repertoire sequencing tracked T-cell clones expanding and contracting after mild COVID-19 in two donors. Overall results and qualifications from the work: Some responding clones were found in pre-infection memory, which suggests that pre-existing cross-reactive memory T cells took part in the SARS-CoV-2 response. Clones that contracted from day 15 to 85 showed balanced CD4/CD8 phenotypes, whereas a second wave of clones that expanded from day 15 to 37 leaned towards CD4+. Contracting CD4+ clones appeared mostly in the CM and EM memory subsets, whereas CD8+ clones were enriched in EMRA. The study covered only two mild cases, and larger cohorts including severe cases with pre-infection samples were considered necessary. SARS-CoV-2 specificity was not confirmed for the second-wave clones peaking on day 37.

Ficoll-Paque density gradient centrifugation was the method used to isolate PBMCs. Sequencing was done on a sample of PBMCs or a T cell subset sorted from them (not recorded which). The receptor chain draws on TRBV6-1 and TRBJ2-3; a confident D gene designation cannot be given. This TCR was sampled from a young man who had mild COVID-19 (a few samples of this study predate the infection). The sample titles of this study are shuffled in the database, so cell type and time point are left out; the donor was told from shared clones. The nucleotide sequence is TGTGCCAGCAGTCGGACGGTCACAGATACGCAGTATTTT. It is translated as CASSRTVTDTQYF.